Listed below are T cell receptor beta chains from one sample, sequenced in a study of CD4+ T cells in melanoma. Measured with immunoSEQ multiplex PCR; TCRdb has only the in-frame clones, and not every one. Found here are approximately 9,700 clones, around 62% of them singletons; the top ten hold approximately 25%. The sequenced sample consisted of cells from a culture (not recorded whether cultured in vitro). The receptors derive from a human donor with melanoma. Both conserved end residues are part of each CDR3. D genes are given only for firm matches. Clone size appears in some rows only: once, few, many, or a class for an expanded clone.

J gene,D gene,clone size,CDR3 length,V gene,CDR3 protein,CDR3 DNA
TRBJ2-2,-,-,15,TRBV5-1,CASSGQQPSTGELFF,TGCGCCAGCAGCGGGCAGCAACCGAGCACCGGGGAGCTGTTTTTT
TRBJ2-3,-,-,16,TRBV5-1,CASSLSHQYGGDTQYF,TGCGCCAGCAGCTTGTCCCACCAGTACGGCGGGGATACGCAGTATTTT
TRBJ1-1,-,few,12,TRBV5-1,CASSQQGSEAFF,TGCGCCAGCAGCCAACAGGGCTCGGAAGCTTTCTTT
TRBJ1-5,-,few,13,TRBV5-4,CASSLRPSWPQHF,TGTGCCAGCAGCTTGCGGCCCAGCTGGCCCCAGCATTTT
TRBJ1-1,-,-,12,TRBV27,CASRDPYTEAFF,TGTGCCAGCAGAGATCCGTACACTGAAGCTTTCTTT
TRBJ1-1,TRBD1,-,14,TRBV7-9,CASSGGTANTEAFF,TGTGCCAGCAGCGGTGGGACAGCGAACACTGAAGCTTTCTTT
TRBJ1-4,-,-,15,TRBV6-5,CATRTWRSPNEKLFF,TGTGCCACCCGGACGTGGCGGTCACCGAATGAAAAACTGTTTTTT
TRBJ2-1,TRBD2,-,15,TRBV5-4,CASSSGAGGYNEQFF,TGTGCCAGCAGCTCCGGAGCGGGGGGGTATAATGAGCAGTTCTTC
TRBJ2-5,TRBD2,few,14,TRBV30,CAWGRLAGIETQYF,TGTGCCTGGGGACGGCTAGCGGGGATAGAGACCCAGTACTTC
TRBJ1-1,-,-,13,TRBV29-1,CSGGEGHGTEAFF,TGCAGCGGGGGAGAGGGGCACGGGACTGAAGCTTTCTTT
TRBJ2-2,TRBD1,-,15,TRBV5-1,CASSLGDRTTGELFF,TGCGCCAGCAGCTTGGGGGACAGAACTACCGGGGAGCTGTTTTTT
TRBJ1-2,TRBD1,-,15,TRBV19,CASRVQGRTNYGYTF,TGTGCCAGCCGAGTACAGGGGAGGACTAACTATGGCTACACCTTC
TRBJ1-5,-,-,13,TRBV18,CASSPGVGQPQHF,TGTGCCAGCTCACCGGGGGTCGGGCAGCCCCAGCATTTT
TRBJ2-5,-,-,13,TRBV18,CASSLLGEETQYF,TGTGCCAGCTCCCTCCTGGGGGAGGAGACCCAGTACTTC
TRBJ2-7,-,-,13,TRBV6-9,CASSVDGRYEQYF,TGTGCCAGCAGTGTGGATGGAAGATACGAGCAGTACTTC
TRBJ2-2,-,-,15,TRBV11-2,CASSLVKVSTGELFF,TGTGCCAGCAGCCTGGTTAAGGTTTCAACGGGGGAGCTGTTTTTT
TRBJ1-2,TRBD1,-,13,TRBV5-5,CASSGTGIYGYTF,TGTGCCAGCTCCGGGACAGGGATCTATGGCTACACCTTC
TRBJ1-1,TRBD1,-,17,TRBV7-2,CASSLSGTGGEGTEAFF,TGTGCCAGCAGCTTATCCGGGACAGGGGGCGAGGGAACTGAAGCTTTCTTT
TRBJ2-7,-,few,14,TRBV28,CASSLAQAPYEQYF,TGTGCCAGCAGTTTAGCGCAGGCACCCTACGAGCAGTACTTC
TRBJ2-3,TRBD2,-,17,TRBV6-1,CASSASGGPSSTDTQYF,TGTGCCAGCAGTGCCAGCGGGGGGCCCTCTAGCACAGATACGCAGTATTTT
TRBJ2-3,-,-,12,TRBV11-3,CASSDYGDTQYF,TGTGCCAGCAGCGATTACGGAGATACGCAGTATTTT
TRBJ2-1,TRBD2,-,16,TRBV4-2,CASSQVTSGSNNEQFF,TGTGCCAGCAGCCAAGTGACTAGCGGGAGCAACAATGAGCAGTTCTTC
TRBJ1-3,TRBD1,-,14,TRBV5-1,CASRGQVSGNTIYF,TGCGCCAGCAGGGGACAGGTGTCTGGAAACACCATATATTTT
TRBJ2-1,TRBD2,-,14,TRBV2,CASRAPGLGAEQFF,TGTGCCAGCAGAGCACCGGGACTAGGGGCTGAGCAGTTCTTC
TRBJ2-7,-,few,16,TRBV4-1,CASSQAYRESSYEQYF,TGCGCCAGCAGCCAAGCGTACAGGGAAAGCTCCTACGAGCAGTACTTC
TRBJ1-6,-,-,14,TRBV6-5,CASSAGQSYSPLHF,TGTGCCAGCAGTGCAGGACAGAGTTACTCACCCCTCCACTTT